These 27 T cell receptor beta chains originate from one sample sequenced in a study of OX40 agonist ivuxolimab in advanced cancers. Some clones are missing from TCRdb's copy, which holds only in-frame ones; the method was immunoSEQ multiplex PCR. There are over 90,000 clones in the sample; around 94% occur only once, and less than 0.2% lies in the top ten. Material: CD4+ or CD8+ T cells sorted from blood, obtained in a trial of the OX40 agonist ivuxolimab. Receptors originate from an adult with an advanced solid tumor such as melanoma, head and neck, liver or kidney cancer.

The chain recombines TRBV5-1 with TRBJ1-1; tentatively, D is TRBD1 (5 bases). This CDR3 has 14 residues. V was clipped by 0 bases and J by 4 bases, with 10 bases between them. CDR1 SGHRS and CDR2 YFSETQ come from the germline V gene. The CDR3 DNA is TGCGCCAGCAGCTTGGCCCCGGGGACCACTGAAGCTTTCTTT. Residues: CASSLAPGTTEAFF. Variable domain in full (rest from reference TRBV5-1 and TRBJ1-1): KAGVTQTPRYLIKTRGQQVTLSCSPISGHRSVSWYQQTPGQGLQFLFEYFSETQRNKGNFPGRFSGRQFSNSRSEMNVSTLELGDSALYLCASSLAPGTTEAFFGQGTRLTVV.

This rearrangement joins TRBV19 to TRBJ2-7, with no clear D. The germline gives CDR1 LNHDA, CDR2 SQIVND (reference sequence). The germline V and J ends were trimmed by 5 bases and 0 bases, with 11 bases remaining between them. This CDR3 spans 14 amino acids. The CDR3 reads CASSARMNSYEQYF. The CDR3 DNA is TGTGCCAGTAGTGCACGGATGAACTCCTACGAGCAGTACTTC.

This clone has just one count. V is TRBV6-4 and J is TRBJ2-3; TRBD1 aligns across 10 bases. The CDR3 is made up of 13 amino acids. Losses at the gene ends were 10 bases for V and 4 bases for J; bases not matched to a gene: 5. Germline values: CDR1 MRHNA, CDR2 SNTAGT. CDR3 in amino acids: CATGTGDSDTQYF. The CDR3 region has the DNA TGTGCCACCGGGACAGGGGACTCAGATACGCAGTATTTT.

The rearrangement uses TRBV7-2 and TRBJ2-3; a weak D match, TRBD2 (5 bases). Trimming removed 0 bases at V and 7 bases at J, with 14 bases between. Germline values: CDR1 SGHTA, CDR2 FQGNSA. The CDR3 has 15 residues. CDR3 sequence (DNA): TGTGCCAGCAGCTTAGCGCCCGGACTCGCCAATACGCAGTATTTT. Protein sequence: CASSLAPGLANTQYF.

J is TRBJ1-5 and V is TRBV27, with D tentatively TRBD1 (5 bases). V was trimmed by 2 bases and J by 5 bases, leaving 13 bases between them. The length of the CDR3 is 15 residues. The germline V gene encodes CDR1 MNHEY and CDR2 SMNVEV (reference sequence). DNA for the CDR3: TGTGCCAGCAGTTTAACTGGGACTCGGGATCAGCCCCAGCATTTT. Translation gives CASSLTGTRDQPQHF.

This clone was counted once. The chain carries TRBV6-5 and TRBJ1-4; a possible D gene is TRBD1 (5 bases). The V gene's germline CDR1 is MNHEY and CDR2 SVGAGI. CDR3 length: 13 residues. The V gene lost 11 bases and the J gene lost 4 bases, with 14 bases spanning the gap. CDR3 nucleotides: TGTGCCTGCCGGGACGGGGATAATGAAAAACTGTTTTTT. This gives the protein CACRDGDNEKLFF.

The rearrangement uses TRBV4-3 and TRBJ2-3; 13 bases fit TRBD2. The CDR3 totals 16 residues. Germline V gene data show CDR1 as LGHNA and CDR2 as YSLEER. The V segment lost 4 bases and the J segment 0 bases; nucleotides outside the gene matches: 1. Here the CDR3 DNA reads TGCGCCAGCAGCCGGGGACTAGCGGGGAGCACAGATACGCAGTATTTT. Protein sequence: CASSRGLAGSTDTQYF.

J is TRBJ2-5 and V is TRBV18; D is perhaps TRBD1 or TRBD2 (5 bases each). V dropped 1 base and J dropped 5 bases, with 11 bases sitting between them. Germline values: CDR1 KGHSH, CDR2 LQKENI. The CDR3 is 14 residues long. The CDR3 reads CASSPRAWGETQYF. The CDR3 nucleotides read TGTGCCAGCTCACCACGAGCTTGGGGGGAGACCCAGTACTTC.

This sequence joins TRBV28 and TRBJ1-4; D ambiguous. V was shortened by 8 bases and J by 0 bases, with 16 bases between the two germline ends. The CDR3 totals 16 residues. Germline V gene lookup returns CDR1 MDHEN and CDR2 SYDVKM. The CDR3 loop is CASLLEAEATNEKLFF. CDR3 DNA sequence: TGTGCCAGCCTCTTGGAGGCGGAAGCAACTAATGAAAAACTGTTTTTT.

V and J are TRBV11-2 and TRBJ2-5; D unclear. V lost 0 bases, J lost 5 bases, and 10 bases lay in between. The V gene's germline CDR1 is SGHAT and CDR2 FQNNGV. The CDR3 loop spans 14 amino acids. DNA of the CDR3: TGTGCCAGCAGCTTAGAGAGACACTCGGAGACCCAGTACTTC. Protein product: CASSLERHSETQYF.

V and J are TRBV21-1 and TRBJ1-1; TRBD1 was called by the table and not checked on the DNA. TRBV21-1 is marked as a pseudogene. This CDR3 comprises 19 residues. The CDR3 nucleotides are TGTGCCAGCAGGATGATTTGTCAGGGGAGTATAGGGGTGAACACTGAAGCTTTCTTT. This encodes CASRMICQGSIGVNTEAFF.

The chain couples TRBV6-4 to TRBJ2-1, with D unclear. CDR3 length: 13 amino acids. Trimming took 5 bases from V and 5 from J, leaving 10 bases between them. The germline V gene encodes CDR1 MRHNA and CDR2 SNTAGT. The CDR3 nucleotides read TGTGCCAGCAGTATGTTGGTCCACAATGAGCAGTTCTTC. This codes for CASSMLVHNEQFF.

The chain is built from TRBV28 and TRBJ1-1, with D unresolved. CDR3 length equals 15 residues. V gave up 5 bases and J gave up 5 bases, with 18 bases separating them. CDR1 is MDHEN, CDR2 SYDVKM, per germline. CDR3 protein: CASSNRRIVRTEAFF. For the CDR3, the DNA is TGTGCCAGCAGTAATCGACGGATAGTGAGGACTGAAGCTTTCTTT.

V and J are TRBV10-3 and TRBJ1-5; tentatively, D is TRBD1 (5 bases). V lost 3 bases, J lost 2 bases, and 8 bases lay in between. CDR1 ENHRY and CDR2 SYGVKD come from the germline V gene. CDR3 size: 14 residues. The CDR3 region is CAISDGAGNQPQHF. CDR3 sequence (DNA): TGTGCCATCAGTGACGGGGCAGGCAATCAGCCCCAGCATTTT.

This chain joins TRBV6-1 and TRBJ1-5, with D uncertain. Germline-derived CDR1 and CDR2 are MNHNS and SASEGT. This CDR3 is built from 13 residues. Trimming left V 2 bases short and J 5 bases short, with 7 bases between. CDR3 nucleotide sequence: TGTGCCAGCAGTGAACGGGAGGATCAGCCCCAGCATTTT. Protein product: CASSEREDQPQHF.

This clone is a singleton in its sample. The genes are TRBV10-3 and TRBJ1-3; D is ambiguous. CDR1 ENHRY and CDR2 SYGVKD come from the germline V gene. Between the trimmed V and J ends, which lost 3 bases and 0 bases, there was a span of 15 bases. The CDR3 sequence is 17 residues long. The CDR3 coding sequence is TGTGCCATCAGTGAAGTGACTGGGTCGAGCTCTGGAAACACCATATATTTT. Its protein product is CAISEVTGSSSGNTIYF.

The chain combines TRBV2 with TRBJ2-2; D not resolved. Trimming pared 7 bases from V and 0 bases from J, leaving 9 bases between. Per the germline V gene, CDR1 is SNHLY and CDR2 is FYNNEI. This CDR3 has 14 amino acids. CDR3 region: CASIGFANTGELFF. Here the CDR3 DNA reads TGTGCCAGCATCGGGTTCGCGAACACCGGGGAGCTGTTTTTT.

V and J are TRBV10-2 and TRBJ1-2; 7 nucleotides match TRBD1. In germline, CDR1 is WSHSY, CDR2 SAAADI. Trimming cost V 4 bases and J 4 bases; bases outside gene matches: 6. This CDR3 is 14 amino acids long. CDR3 sequence reads: CASSGQGNLYGYTF. The CDR3 DNA reads TGCGCCAGCAGTGGACAGGGAAATCTCTATGGCTACACCTTC.

The rearrangement uses TRBV5-8 and TRBJ2-7; D gene ambiguous. Germline CDR1 and CDR2: SGHTS and YDEGEE. The CDR3 contains 12 residues. Trimming took 0 bases from V and 3 from J, leaving 4 bases between them. CDR3 sequence: CASSLDGYEQYF. Here the CDR3 DNA reads TGTGCCAGCAGCTTGGACGGCTACGAGCAGTACTTC.

This sequence joins TRBV9 and TRBJ1-4; TRBD1 matches at 9 bases. This CDR3 spans 13 amino acids. Germline CDR1 SGDLS, CDR2 YYNGEE. After removal of 3 bases from V and 8 bases from J, the junction contained 2 bases not matched to a gene. The CDR3 DNA reads TGTGCCAGCAGCGCCGGACAGGGGGAAAAACTGTTTTTT. Translation: CASSAGQGEKLFF.

This rearrangement joins TRBV28 to TRBJ1-1; D uncertain. V lost 6 bases to trimming and J lost 1 base, with 9 bases between them. This CDR3 has 13 residues. Germline V CDR1 and CDR2: MDHEN, SYDVKM. CDR3 protein: CASSLGSNTEAFF. CDR3 coding DNA: TGTGCCAGCAGCCTGGGGTCGAACACTGAAGCTTTCTTT.

The chain employs TRBV18 and TRBJ2-1; a possible D gene is TRBD1 (6 bases). V lost 5 bases, J lost 5 bases, and 19 bases lay in between. The CDR3 extends over 16 amino acids. Germline V lookup: CDR1 KGHSH, CDR2 LQKENI. CDR3 amino acids: CASSTRHTGINNEQFF. The CDR3 DNA follows: TGTGCCAGCTCAACACGTCACACAGGGATCAACAATGAGCAGTTCTTC. The variable domain in full, with the rest retrieved from reference TRBV18 and TRBJ2-1, is NAGVMQNPRHLVRRRGQEARLRCSPMKGHSHVYWYRQLPEEGLKFMVYLQKENIIDESGMPKERFSAEFPKEGPSILRIQQVVRGDSAAYFCASSTRHTGINNEQFFGPGTRLTVL.

This chain connects TRBV7-2 to TRBJ2-1; 8 positions agree with TRBD2. Germline CDR1 and CDR2: SGHTA and FQGNSA. This CDR3 has 14 amino acids. Trimming cost V 5 bases and J 0 bases; bases outside gene matches: 0. CDR3: CASSRGGSYNEQFF. The CDR3 bases are TGTGCCAGCAGCCGGGGGGGCTCCTACAATGAGCAGTTCTTC.

This chain uses TRBV6-5 with TRBJ2-7; 10 bases match TRBD1. This CDR3 has 14 amino acids. Trimming cost V 6 bases and J 2 bases; bases outside gene matches: 4. CDR1 and CDR2 from the germline V gene are MNHEY and SVGAGI. CDR3 sequence: CASRPGTGAYEQYF. The CDR3 DNA reads as TGTGCCAGCAGGCCCGGGACAGGGGCCTACGAGCAGTACTTC.

The genes are TRBV9 and TRBJ2-5; TRBD1 matches 11 bases. Trimming cost V 3 bases and J 3 bases; bases outside gene matches: 4. In germline, CDR1 is SGDLS, CDR2 YYNGEE. This CDR3 contains 15 residues. The CDR3 nucleotides are TGTGCCAGCAGCGGAGGACAGGGGGCGGAAGAGACCCAGTACTTC. As protein: CASSGGQGAEETQYF.

The chain carries TRBV27 and TRBJ2-1; D unclear. Trimming removed 3 bases at V and 0 bases at J, with 12 bases between. This CDR3 spans 16 amino acids. CDR1 and CDR2 (germline): MNHEY, SMNVEV (reference sequence). The CDR3 DNA follows: TGTGCCAGCAGTTTCAACTTTCTAGGCTCCTACAATGAGCAGTTCTTC. Translated: CASSFNFLGSYNEQFF.

This clone was recorded only once. This rearrangement joins TRBV18 to TRBJ1-1; TRBD1 matches 8 bases. Germline assignment: CDR1 KGHSH and CDR2 LQKENI. V lost 0 bases and J lost 6; bases outside the gene matches: 6. This CDR3 comprises 15 residues. DNA of the CDR3: TGTGCCAGCTCACCACCGACAGGGGAAGGGGCTGAAGCTTTCTTT. This encodes CASSPPTGEGAEAFF.